Described below is a single TCR beta chain sequence and its context. It has no much larger one-base neighbor in the sample; base qualities were not kept. In the paper's terms, the time point label means: convalescence about 6 months (5-8 months) after acute presentation (visit 7). The study tracked CD8 T cell responses to two immunodominant EBV epitopes, BRLF1 109 (YVL-BR) and BMLF1 280 (GLC-BM), over primary infection. A positive serum heterophile antibody test and EBV viral capsid antigen-specific IgM indicated primary EBV infection. Magnetic positive selection (MACS) was first used to enrich total CD8 T cells from PBMCs. A FACSAria III was used to sort live CD3+ CD8+ tetramer+ cells to a purity above 90%. A PE-conjugated tetramer loaded with the BMLF1 280-288 peptide was used to sort the cells. TCR repertoires of EBV epitope-specific CD8 T cells were deep-sequenced directly ex vivo after tetramer sorting, at acute infection and at convalescence. Three people aged about 18 to 30 with clinical acute infectious mononucleosis and laboratory evidence of primary EBV infection were used as donors. Heparinized peripheral blood was drawn at clinical presentation with mononucleosis symptoms and was drawn again about 6 months later. PBMCs were isolated by Ficoll-Paque density gradient centrifugation.

These data are taken from a study of blood T cell repertoires in acute mononucleosis (dated by TCRdb to the early 2020s). Background for the entire study: Convalescent samples were collected 5 to 8 months after the acute presentation, representing the memory response. A mean blood EBV load of roughly 4 log10 genome copies per million B cells was observed during acute infection, and a mean blood EBV load of 2.6 was observed at convalescence. Results the study describes overall, beyond this receptor: Although only roughly 9.9% of unique acute clonotypes carried over into convalescence, these persisting clonotypes made up most of the response, and the remainder were seemingly replaced by new, diverse de novo clonotypes. Because only a fraction of each donor's blood was analyzed, sampling error might partly explain the low overlap between acute and convalescent clonotypes. Only three donors were included in the cohort, so group averages were based on very few individuals. Both chains appeared to be involved in GLC-BM selection, with public TCRbeta motifs on BV14-BJ2 and BV20-BJ1 being observed alongside a TCRalpha motif on AV5-AJ31.

Total RNA from at least 9,500 sorted tetramer+ CD8 T cells was reverse transcribed into cDNA for TCR profiling. CDR3 regions were PCR-amplified with primers annealing to V and J regions, and unique molecular identifiers were added to track templates. Profiling of the TCRalpha and TCRbeta chains was done on the immunoSEQ platform, including the sequencing and error-correction standards of that platform. For the original study's pipeline: Clonal copy numbers were corrected for sequencing and PCR errors, and CDR3s were defined according to IMGT conventions. Analysis was restricted to productive rearrangements and performed with immunoSEQ Analyzer versions 2.0 and 3.0, while gene-pairing frequencies underwent further processing in Microsoft Excel. Circos plots were used to visualize V-J pairings, and MEME plus a custom motifSearch program were used to find CDR3 motifs. The OLGA algorithm was used to calculate the probability of generation of TCR sequences. A clonotype seen at both visits was called persistent, a clonotype seen only at the acute visit was called nonpersistent, and a clonotype seen only at convalescence was called de novo. Any amino acid clonotype used by more than one donor was defined as a public TCR. Drawn from immuneACCESS, this table holds only the in-frame rearrangements with V and J called that TCRdb kept. Clones are partly lost; checked studies trace under half to an unresolved V gene and leave the rest unexplained. The D gene and trimming were derived from the DNA, and the V and J assignments and clone size from that table. The sample yields more than 1,500 clones; approximately 26% were counted once. Together, the top ten hold around a quarter of the sample.

From its cysteine to its phenylalanine, the CDR3 spans 15 amino acids. Just the 45-base CDR3 DNA is kept, in frame starting at base 1. Ends trimmed: V by 2 bases, J by 7 bases; bases unmatched to a gene: 7. This clonotype originated in a woman aged 18-30 years with infectious mononucleosis caused by EBV. The source was EBV GLC epitope tetramer+ CD8+ T cells sorted from PBMCs, collected during convalescence from infectious mononucleosis. Read against the paper, the sample's cell subset or site label means: CD8 T cells binding tetramer with EBV BMLF1 280-288 peptide (GLC-BM). The chain is made from TRBV23-1 and TRBJ1-2; 10 central nucleotides agree with TRBD1. TRBV23-1 is known as an ORF, though its function is uncertain. This receptor carries the CDR3 CASSQRDRGPTGYTF. The nucleotide sequence reads as follows: TGCGCCAGCAGTCAACGCGACAGGGGGCCCACTGGCTACACCTTC.